What follows are 16 T cell receptor beta chains derived from one specimen sequenced in a study of OX40 agonist ivuxolimab in advanced cancers. Sequencing was performed with immunoSEQ multiplex PCR; in TCRdb, only in-frame clones are kept and a portion is missing. The sample holds 76,000 or so clones, approximately 86% seen once. The sample consisted of CD4+ or CD8+ T cells sorted from blood, taken in a trial of the OX40 agonist ivuxolimab. The origin of the receptors is an adult with an advanced solid tumor such as melanoma, head and neck, liver or kidney cancer.

With respect to this clone: Sequence at one end of the junction differs from germline and may be a read error. The J gene is TRBJ2-3, the V gene TRBV30; no clear D. This CDR3 region has 11 residues. Germline-derived CDR1 and CDR2 are GTSNPN and SVGIG (reference sequence). The CDR3 coding sequence is TGTGCCTGGAGTGCCTCATCCTCTACCCTATTT. Amino acid sequence: CAWSASSSTLF.

As to this clone: The sample holds other DNA sequences that translate to the same CDR3. This chain uses TRBV30 with TRBJ2-2, with TRBD2 matching 11 bases. The CDR3 covers 17 residues. The trim removed 2 bases at V and 4 bases at J, leaving 9 bases unmatched. CDR1 and CDR2 (germline): GTSNPN, SVGIG (reference sequence). CDR3 loop: CAWSRLAGGLSTGELFF. The CDR3, as DNA: TGTGCCTGGAGTCGGTTAGCGGGGGGGCTGAGCACCGGGGAGCTGTTTTTT. The full variable domain, in which reference TRBV30 and TRBJ2-2 provide the parts outside the CDR3, is SQTIHQWPATLVQPVGSPLSLECTVEGTSNPNLYWYRQAAGRGLQLLFYSVGIGQISSEVPQNLSASRPQDRQFILSSKKLLLSDSGFYLCAWSRLAGGLSTGELFFGEGSRLTVL.

The V and J genes are TRBV11-3 and TRBJ2-7; TRBD2 agrees at 9 bases. From germline, CDR1 is SGHNT and CDR2 YENEEA. The CDR3 spans 16 residues. V trimming: 2 bases; J trimming: 0 bases; junction bases outside the gene matches: 5. The CDR3, as DNA: TGTGCCAGCAGCTTACACAGTAGCGGGGGCTCCTACGAGCAGTACTTC. Translation: CASSLHSSGGSYEQYF.

The V call is TRBV5-1, the J call TRBJ2-7; D gene uncertain. V lost 2 bases, J lost 1 base, and 7 bases lay in between. CDR1 is SGHRS, CDR2 YFSETQ, per germline. The CDR3 consists of 13 residues. CDR3 protein: CASSFGQSYEQYF. The CDR3 DNA is TGCGCCAGCAGCTTCGGTCAGTCCTACGAGCAGTACTTC.

This chain connects TRBV6-6 to TRBJ1-4; TRBD1 is a possible D gene (6 bases). Germline V lookup: CDR1 MNHNY, CDR2 SVGAGI (reference sequence). V was cut by 4 bases and J by 11 bases, with 14 bases left in between. The CDR3 is 13 amino acids. This CDR3 reads CASSFDRRGKLFF. In DNA, the CDR3 is TGTGCCAGCAGTTTTGACAGGCGCGGGAAACTGTTTTTT.

This clone was detected only once. The chain employs TRBV5-1 and TRBJ2-4, with D possibly matching TRBD2 (6 bases). This CDR3 is built from 14 residues. Trimming stripped 7 bases from V and 5 bases from J, with 16 bases between. CDR1 is SGHRS and CDR2 is YFSETQ in the germline V gene. The DNA of the CDR3 is TGCGCCAGCTTTGACACCTCGGGGGAAAACATTCAGTACTTC. It is translated as CASFDTSGENIQYF.

The chain employs TRBV4-3 and TRBJ2-3; D assignment may be TRBD1 or TRBD2 (6 bases each). There are 15 residues in the CDR3. The V gene lost 0 bases and the J gene lost 4 bases, with 11 bases spanning the gap. The germline CDR1 and CDR2 sequences are LGHNA and YSLEER. CDR3 region: CASSQEGGLSDTQYF. In nucleotides, the CDR3 is TGCGCCAGCAGCCAAGAGGGGGGCTTATCAGATACGCAGTATTTT.

This clone has only one observation. This rearrangement joins TRBV25-1 to TRBJ2-3; D unclear. The CDR3 extends over 13 amino acids. Germline V gene sequence: CDR1 MGHDK, CDR2 SYGVNS. V was clipped by 7 bases and J by 1 base, with 9 bases between them. In DNA, the CDR3 is TGTGCCAGCACCCGGGTGGGCACAGATACGCAGTATTTT. Protein product: CASTRVGTDTQYF. Supplemented by reference TRBV25-1 and TRBJ2-3, the full variable domain reads EADIYQTPRYLVIGTGKKITLECSQTMGHDKMYWYQQDPGMELHLIHYSYGVNSTEKGDLSSESTVSRIRTEHFPLTLESARPSHTSQYLCASTRVGTDTQYFGPGTRLTVL.

CDR3 in DNA: TGCGCCAGCAGCGTCGGGACTAGCAACTACAATGAGCAGTTCTTC. Translated, it gives CASSVGTSNYNEQFF. The chain is built from TRBV5-1 and TRBJ2-1, with TRBD2 identical over 9 bases. V trimming: 4 bases; J trimming: 3 bases; junction bases outside the gene matches: 5. The germline gives CDR1 SGHRS, CDR2 YFSETQ. The CDR3 is 15 amino acids.

This clone showed up just a few times. The chain employs TRBV27 and TRBJ2-1; 11 bases fit TRBD2. Germline CDR1 and CDR2: MNHEY and SMNVEV (reference sequence). The CDR3 runs to 17 residues. Trimming removed 2 bases from V and 4 bases from J; junction bases left unmatched: 7. In DNA, the CDR3 is TGTGCCAGCAGTTTACTATCTAGCGGGAGGCCTTACAATGAGCAGTTCTTC. Protein sequence: CASSLLSSGRPYNEQFF.

The DNA of the CDR3 is TGTGCCTGGAGTGGAGTGAGGCGCGGCACTGAAGCTTTCTTT. Its translation is CAWSGVRRGTEAFF. The genes are TRBV30 and TRBJ1-1; D unresolved. V lost 1 base, J lost 4 bases, and 13 bases lay in between. This CDR3 region has 14 residues. In germline, CDR1 is GTSNPN, CDR2 SVGIG (reference sequence).

The J gene is TRBJ2-7, the V gene TRBV5-4, with a weak D call TRBD1 (5 bases). Germline CDR1 and CDR2: SGHNT and YYREEE (reference sequence). V lost 1 base and J lost 1, with 9 bases in between. The CDR3 is 14 amino acids. The CDR3 protein is CASSLRPGSYEQYF. CDR3 nucleotides: TGTGCCAGCAGCTTGCGGCCAGGGTCCTACGAGCAGTACTTC.

The chain recombines TRBV29-1 with TRBJ2-5, with TRBD1 identical over 7 bases. This CDR3 has 14 amino acids. Trimming at V came to 3 bases and at J to 2 bases, leaving 6 bases not matched to a gene. Germline V gene data show CDR1 as SQVTM and CDR2 as ANQGSEA. The CDR3 DNA follows: TGCAGCGTTGAGCCGACAGGGCGTCAAGAGACCCAGTACTTC. This codes for CSVEPTGRQETQYF. The variable domain in full, completed from reference TRBV29-1 and TRBJ2-5, reads SAVISQKPSRDICQRGTSLTIQCQVDSQVTMMFWYRQQPGQSLTLIATANQGSEATYESGFVIDKFPISRPNLTFSTLTVSNMSPEDSSIYLCSVEPTGRQETQYFGPGTRLLVL.

The chain recombines TRBV18 with TRBJ1-3; D remains ambiguous. The CDR3 is made up of 16 amino acids. CDR1 is KGHSH and CDR2 is LQKENI in the germline V gene. Between the trimmed V and J ends, which lost 2 bases and 0 bases, there was a span of 11 bases. CDR3 sequence reads: CASSPSSPASGNTIYF. CDR3 nucleotides: TGTGCCAGCTCACCAAGCTCCCCAGCCTCTGGAAACACCATATATTTT.

The chain is built from TRBV19 and TRBJ2-2, with TRBD1 matching over 12 bases. J lost 4 bases, V lost 3 bases, and 0 bases had no gene match. The CDR3 sequence is 15 residues long. Germline V gives CDR1 LNHDA, CDR2 SQIVND (reference sequence). The CDR3: CASSMGQGATGELFF. The CDR3 DNA sequence: TGTGCCAGTAGTATGGGACAGGGGGCCACCGGGGAGCTGTTTTTT.

V usage is TRBV11-2 and J usage is TRBJ1-6; 11 nucleotides agree with TRBD1. Germline assignment: CDR1 SGHAT and CDR2 FQNNGV. The CDR3 extends over 15 amino acids. J was trimmed by 6 bases and V by 4 bases; bases with no gene match: 2. The CDR3 region is CASSWGTGGNSPLHF. The CDR3 DNA follows: TGTGCCAGCAGCTGGGGGACAGGGGGTAATTCACCCCTCCACTTT.